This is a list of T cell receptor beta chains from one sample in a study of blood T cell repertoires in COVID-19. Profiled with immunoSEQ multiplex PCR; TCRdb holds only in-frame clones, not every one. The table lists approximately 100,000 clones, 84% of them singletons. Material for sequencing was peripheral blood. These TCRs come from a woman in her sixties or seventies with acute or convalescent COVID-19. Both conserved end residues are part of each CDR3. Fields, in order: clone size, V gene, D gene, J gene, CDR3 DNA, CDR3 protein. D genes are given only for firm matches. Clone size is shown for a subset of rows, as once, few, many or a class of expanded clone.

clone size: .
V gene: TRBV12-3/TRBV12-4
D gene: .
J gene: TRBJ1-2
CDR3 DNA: TGTGCCAGCAGTAGGGCGGGCTCTTATGGCTACACCTTC
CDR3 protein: CASSRAGSYGYTF

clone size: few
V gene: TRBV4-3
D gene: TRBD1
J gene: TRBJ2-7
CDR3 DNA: TGCGCCAGCAGCCTGGACAGGGGGCGCTACGAGCAGTACTTC
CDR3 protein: CASSLDRGRYEQYF

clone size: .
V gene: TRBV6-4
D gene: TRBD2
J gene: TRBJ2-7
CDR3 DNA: TGTGCCAGCGTAACCGGGACTAGTGCTGTGGAGCAGTACTTC
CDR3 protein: CASVTGTSAVEQYF

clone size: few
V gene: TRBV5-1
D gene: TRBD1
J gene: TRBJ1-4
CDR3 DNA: TGCGCCAGCAGCCGGACAGGGACTAATGAAAAACTGTTTTTT
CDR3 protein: CASSRTGTNEKLFF

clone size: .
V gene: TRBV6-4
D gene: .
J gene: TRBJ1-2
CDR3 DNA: TGTGCCAGCCGGGGTTGGGATGGCTACACCTTC
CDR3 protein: CASRGWDGYTF

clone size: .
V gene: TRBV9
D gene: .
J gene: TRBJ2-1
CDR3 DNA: TGTGCCAGCAGCGGGGAAGGGAGCTCCTACAATGAGCAGTTCTTC
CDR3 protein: CASSGEGSSYNEQFF

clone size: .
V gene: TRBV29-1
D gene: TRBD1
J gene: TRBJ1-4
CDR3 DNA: TGCAGCGGGGCAGGGGGCAATGAAAAACTGTTTTTT
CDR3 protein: CSGAGGNEKLFF

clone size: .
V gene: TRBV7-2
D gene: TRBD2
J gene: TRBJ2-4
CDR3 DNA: TGTGCCAGCAGCCTGGCGGGGGGCGCCAAAAACATTCAGTACTTC
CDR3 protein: CASSLAGGAKNIQYF

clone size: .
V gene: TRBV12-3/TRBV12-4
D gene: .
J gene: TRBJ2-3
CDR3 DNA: TGTGCCAGCAGTTTACAGTTCACAGATACGCAGTATTTT
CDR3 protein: CASSLQFTDTQYF

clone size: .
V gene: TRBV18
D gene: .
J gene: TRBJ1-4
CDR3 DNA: TGTGCCAGCTCACCAGTAGGCCGGACCGGGGGGAAACTGTTTTTT
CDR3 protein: CASSPVGRTGGKLFF

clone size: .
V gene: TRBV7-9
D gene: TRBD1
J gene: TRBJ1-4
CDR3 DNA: TGTGCCAGCAGCAGGGGACAGGGGGAAAAACTGTTTTTT
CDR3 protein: CASSRGQGEKLFF

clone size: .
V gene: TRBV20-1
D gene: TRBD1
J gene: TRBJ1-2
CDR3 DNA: TGCAGTCCCAGGGGGCGAATAAGCTACACCTTC
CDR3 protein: CSPRGRISYTF

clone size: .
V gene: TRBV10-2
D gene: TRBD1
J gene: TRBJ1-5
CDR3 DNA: TGCGCCACCTGGACAGGGGCCGGTCAGCCCCAGCATTTT
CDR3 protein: CATWTGAGQPQHF

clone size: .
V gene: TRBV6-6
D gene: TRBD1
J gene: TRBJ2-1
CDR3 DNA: TGTGCCAGCAGCGACAGGGGGCGACTCAATGAGCAGTTCTTC
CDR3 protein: CASSDRGRLNEQFF

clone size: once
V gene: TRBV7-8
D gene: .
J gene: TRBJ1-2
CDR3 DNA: TGTGCCAGCAGCTTAGTCGAGGGACACCCTATTCAGAGCTATGGCTACACCTTC
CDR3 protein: CASSLVEGHPIQSYGYTF

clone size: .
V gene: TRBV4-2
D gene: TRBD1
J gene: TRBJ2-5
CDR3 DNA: TGTGCCAGCAGCCAGACAGGGGGTCCAGAGACCCAGTACTTC
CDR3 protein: CASSQTGGPETQYF

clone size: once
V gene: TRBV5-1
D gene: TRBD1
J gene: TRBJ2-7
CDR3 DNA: TGCGCCAGCAGCCCGGGACAGGGGACCCACGAGCAGTACTTC
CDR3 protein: CASSPGQGTHEQYF

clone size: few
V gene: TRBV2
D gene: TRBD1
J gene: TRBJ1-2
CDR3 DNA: TGTGCCAGCAGGGGGGACAGGGGTGGCTACACCTTC
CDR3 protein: CASRGDRGGYTF

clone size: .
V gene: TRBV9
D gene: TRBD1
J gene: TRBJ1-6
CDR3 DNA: TGTGCCAGCAGCGCCATAGACAGGGGGCTTCAGTCACCCCTCCACTTT
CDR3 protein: CASSAIDRGLQSPLHF

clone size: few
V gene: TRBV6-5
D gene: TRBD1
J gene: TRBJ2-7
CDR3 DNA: TGTGCCAGCAGAGACGGACCAACAGGGGACTACGAGCAGTACTTC
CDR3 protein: CASRDGPTGDYEQYF

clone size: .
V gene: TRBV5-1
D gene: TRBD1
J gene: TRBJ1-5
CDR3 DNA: TGCGCCAGCAGCTTGGAGGACAGGGGGGGCTGGGCCCAGCATTTT
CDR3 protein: CASSLEDRGGWAQHF

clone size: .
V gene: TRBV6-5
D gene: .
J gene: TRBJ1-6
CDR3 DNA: TGTGCCAGCTCCAAACGGAGCTCCTATAATTCACCCCTCCACTTT
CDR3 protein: CASSKRSSYNSPLHF

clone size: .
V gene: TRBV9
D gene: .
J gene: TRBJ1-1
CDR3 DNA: TGTGCCAGCAGCGTCCAGGCGGGTACTGAAGCTTTCTTT
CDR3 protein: CASSVQAGTEAFF

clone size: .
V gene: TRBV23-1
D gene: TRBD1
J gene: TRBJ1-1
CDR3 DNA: TGCGCCAGCCCTGGGACAGCCCCCCGGTCTGAAGCTTTCTTT
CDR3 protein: CASPGTAPRSEAFF

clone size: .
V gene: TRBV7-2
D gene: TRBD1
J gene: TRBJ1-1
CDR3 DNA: TGTGCCAGCAGCCTTGGACAGGGTAACACTGAAGCTTTCTTT
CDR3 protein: CASSLGQGNTEAFF

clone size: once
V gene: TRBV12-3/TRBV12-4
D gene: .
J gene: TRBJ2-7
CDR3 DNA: TGTGCCAGCACCTTCCCTAGCTCCTACGAGCAGTACTTC
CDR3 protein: CASTFPSSYEQYF

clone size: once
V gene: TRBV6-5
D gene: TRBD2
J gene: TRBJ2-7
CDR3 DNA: TGTGCCAGCATTATTAGCGGGGGCTTTGAGCAGTACTTC
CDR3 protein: CASIISGGFEQYF

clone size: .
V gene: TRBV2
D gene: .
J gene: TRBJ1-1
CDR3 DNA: TGTGCCAGCAGCCCGACAGAGATGAACACTGAAGCTTTCTTT
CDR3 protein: CASSPTEMNTEAFF

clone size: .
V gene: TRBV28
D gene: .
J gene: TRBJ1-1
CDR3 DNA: TGTGCCAGCAGTTCCGTCGCAGGTGGCACTGAAGCTTTCTTT
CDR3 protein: CASSSVAGGTEAFF

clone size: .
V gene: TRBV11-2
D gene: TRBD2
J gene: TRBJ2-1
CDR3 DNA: TGTGCCAGCAGCCTACGGACTAGCGGGGGGGCCTTCTATGAGCAGTTCTTC
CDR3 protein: CASSLRTSGGAFYEQFF

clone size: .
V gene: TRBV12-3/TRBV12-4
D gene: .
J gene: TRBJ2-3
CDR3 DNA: TGTGCCAGCAGCTTTTTCACAGATACGCAGTATTTT
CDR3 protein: CASSFFTDTQYF

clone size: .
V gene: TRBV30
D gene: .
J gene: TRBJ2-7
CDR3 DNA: TGTGCCTGGAGTGTACTTAGCGACTCCTACGAGCAGTACTTC
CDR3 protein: CAWSVLSDSYEQYF

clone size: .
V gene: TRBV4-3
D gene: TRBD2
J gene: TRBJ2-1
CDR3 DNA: TGCGCCAGCAGCCAGGAGACTAGCTTCTTCTATGAGCAGTTCTTC
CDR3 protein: CASSQETSFFYEQFF

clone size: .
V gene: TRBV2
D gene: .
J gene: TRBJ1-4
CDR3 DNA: TGTGCCAGCAGCTTCCTCCTCCAGGGGAGCGAAAAACTGTTTTTT
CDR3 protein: CASSFLLQGSEKLFF

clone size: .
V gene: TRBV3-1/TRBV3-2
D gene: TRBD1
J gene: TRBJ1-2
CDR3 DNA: TGTGCCAGCAGCCAAGGCGGACAGGGGACCAGCTACACCTTC
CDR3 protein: CASSQGGQGTSYTF

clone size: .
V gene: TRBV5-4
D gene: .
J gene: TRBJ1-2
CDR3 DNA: TGTGCCAGCAGCTTAGGCAGGGGTGACACCTTC
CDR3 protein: CASSLGRGDTF

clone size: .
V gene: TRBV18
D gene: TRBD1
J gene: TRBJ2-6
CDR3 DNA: TGTGCCAGCTCAAGTAGGGGGCGTGGGGCCAACGTCCTGACTTTC
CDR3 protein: CASSSRGRGANVLTF

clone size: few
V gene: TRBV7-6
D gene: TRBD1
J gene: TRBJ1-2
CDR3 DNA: TGTGCCAGCAGCTTGGAGACCGGGACAGCCTTCTCCTATGGCTACACCTTC
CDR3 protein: CASSLETGTAFSYGYTF

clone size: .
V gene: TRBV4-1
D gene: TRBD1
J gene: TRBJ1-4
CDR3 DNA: TGCGCCAGCAGCCAAGCCTACCGGTCGGGGACAGTGAATGAAAAACTGTTTTTT
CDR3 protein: CASSQAYRSGTVNEKLFF

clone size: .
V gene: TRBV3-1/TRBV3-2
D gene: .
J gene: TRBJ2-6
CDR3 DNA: TGTGCCAGCAGCCAAGATATCTCTGGGGCCAACGTCCTGACTTTC
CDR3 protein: CASSQDISGANVLTF